The clone carrying this T cell receptor beta chain was detected a few times. What it recognizes is unknown. The data were obtained in a study of vaccination effects on CD4 cells after COVID-19. Study-level background: A few convalescent patients underwent early and late post-vaccination sampling. Post-vaccine samples followed the second dose by a median of 72 days. Whole-study findings and limits: Clones of infection and vaccine origin contracted markedly late after vaccination.

Following a 10-day culture, CD4+ T cells were purified. This individual tested PCR-positive for SARS-CoV-2 infection between March and December 2020. Two-dose BNT162b2 or mRNA-1273 vaccination was given to participants. Libraries were prepared by immunoSEQ multiplex PCR; TCRdb keeps only in-frame clonotypes and omits some of them. This sample has about 34,000 clones, with about three quarters found just once. The CDR3 totals 12 residues. Germline V gives CDR1 SEHNR, CDR2 FQNEAQ (reference sequence). Trimming removed 5 bases at V and 8 bases at J, with 12 bases between. This chain uses TRBV7-9 with TRBJ1-2; TRBD1 is a possible D gene (5 bases). The specimen comprised CD4+ T cells from PBMCs cultured without peptide, sampled after COVID-19 vaccination. The sequence was collected from a human donor who had a prior SARS-CoV-2 infection. For the CDR3, the DNA is TGTGCCAGCAGCGAAACAGGAGGGGGCTACACCTTC. This encodes CASSETGGGYTF.